This passage covers 18 T cell receptor beta chains from one sample sequenced in a study of T cell responses to AZD1222 COVID-19 vaccine. Measured with immunoSEQ multiplex PCR; TCRdb has only the in-frame clones, and not every one. The profile shows 200,000 to 250,000 clones, around 94% of them singletons. Material: peripheral blood, obtained 28 days after the second dose of the MenACWY control vaccine. The receptors were gathered from an adult who received the MenACWY meningococcal vaccine as a control.

The chain links TRBV9 to TRBJ2-2, with D uncertain. The V end lost 4 bases, the J end lost 4 bases, and 11 bases lay between the germline ends. The germline gives CDR1 SGDLS, CDR2 YYNGEE. CDR3 length: 14 amino acids. CDR3 loop: CASSSRWATGELFF. The CDR3 DNA follows: TGTGCCAGCAGCTCCCGGTGGGCCACCGGGGAGCTGTTTTTT. The full variable domain, in which reference TRBV9 and TRBJ2-2 provide the parts outside the CDR3, is DSGVTQTPKHLITATGQRVTLRCSPRSGDLSVYWYQQSLDQGLQFLIQYYNGEERAKGNILERFSAQQFPDLHSELNLSSLELGDSALYFCASSSRWATGELFFGEGSRLTVL.

The chain employs TRBV13 and TRBJ2-5; 14 bases match TRBD2. The V and J ends lost 7 bases and 5 bases, in that order; junction bases with no gene match: 15. CDR1 is PRHDT and CDR2 is FYEKMQ in the germline V gene (reference sequence). The CDR3 extends over 18 amino acids. Here the CDR3 DNA reads TGTGCCAGCACCCGGACTAGCGGGGGGTTCCGCATTAGGGAGACCCAGTACTTC. This codes for CASTRTSGGFRIRETQYF.

The rearrangement uses TRBV7-8 and TRBJ1-5; D is uncertain. The CDR3 loop spans 14 amino acids. CDR1 SGHVS and CDR2 FQNEAQ come from the germline V gene. Trimming took off 0 bases at V and 0 bases at J, with 3 bases between the two ends. The CDR3 loop is CASSLADSNQPQHF. The CDR3 DNA reads TGTGCCAGCAGCTTAGCAGATAGCAATCAGCCCCAGCATTTT. The variable domain in full, with the rest retrieved from reference TRBV7-8 and TRBJ1-5, is GAGVSQSPRYKVAKRGQDVALRCDPISGHVSLFWYQQALGQGPEFLTYFQNEAQLDKSGLPSDRFFAERPEGSVSTLKIQRTQQEDSAVYLCASSLADSNQPQHFGDGTRLSIL.

J is TRBJ2-1 and V is TRBV9; a possible D gene is TRBD2 (5 bases). Germline-derived CDR1 and CDR2 are SGDLS and YYNGEE. This CDR3 has 15 residues. Deletions cut 3 bases from V and 4 bases from J, with 14 bases between. This CDR3 is CASSGPRSEYNEQFF. CDR3 DNA sequence: TGTGCCAGCAGCGGTCCCCGTAGCGAGTACAATGAGCAGTTCTTC.

This rearrangement joins TRBV6-6 to TRBJ2-7, with D perhaps TRBD2 (6 bases). Germline-derived CDR1 and CDR2 are MNHNY and SVGAGI (reference sequence). The CDR3 covers 15 residues. V was trimmed by 6 bases and J by 4 bases, leaving 19 bases between them. The CDR3 region has the DNA TGTGCCAGCAGACTGAGCGTGCGGGGAACTTACGAGCAGTACTTC. Protein: CASRLSVRGTYEQYF.

This sequence joins TRBV13 and TRBJ2-3; 10 bases match TRBD2. Germline CDR1 PRHDT, CDR2 FYEKMQ (reference sequence). With 4 bases clipped from V and 2 bases from J, the junction kept 6 bases outside the gene matches. The CDR3 covers 16 residues. CDR3 nucleotides: TGTGCCAGCAGCTCCAGGACTAGCGGATACACAGATACGCAGTATTTT. It specifies CASSSRTSGYTDTQYF.

The chain uses TRBV9 and TRBJ1-1, with 10 nucleotides matching TRBD1. V trimming: 4 bases; J trimming: 3 bases; junction bases outside the gene matches: 3. Per the germline V gene, CDR1 is SGDLS and CDR2 is YYNGEE. The CDR3 is made up of 14 amino acids. CDR3 sequence (DNA): TGTGCCAGCAGCAGAGACAGGGGGCACACTGAAGCTTTCTTT. Amino acid sequence: CASSRDRGHTEAFF.

V gene TRBV20-1 combines with J gene TRBJ2-7; TRBD2 matches 8 bases. CDR3 size: 17 residues. V gave up 3 bases and J gave up 0 bases; unmatched junction bases: 13. Germline V gene sequence: CDR1 DFQATT, CDR2 SNEGSKA (reference sequence). The CDR3 is CSASEPGAGGGSYEQYF. The CDR3 nucleotides are TGCAGTGCTAGTGAACCCGGCGCGGGAGGCGGCTCCTACGAGCAGTACTTC.

The chain employs TRBV10-1 and TRBJ2-7; 8 nucleotides match TRBD2. The length of the CDR3 is 13 residues. V lost 2 bases to trimming and J lost 3 bases; unmatched junction nucleotides: 0. The germline CDR1 and CDR2 sequences are WNHNN and SYGVQD (reference sequence). The CDR3 protein is CASSERGGYEQYF. For the CDR3, the DNA is TGCGCCAGCAGTGAGCGGGGGGGCTACGAGCAGTACTTC.

V and J are TRBV12-3 or TRBV12-4 and TRBJ2-7; the D is unclear. V was cut by 8 bases and J by 4 bases, with 3 bases left in between. The CDR3 covers 9 residues. CDR3 DNA sequence: TGTGCCAGCCTTTACGAGCAGTACTTC. It encodes CASLYEQYF.

This clone was seen just once. The rearrangement joins TRBV29-1 to TRBJ1-1, with TRBD1 matching over 12 bases. V was clipped by 7 bases and J by 4 bases; unmatched bases: 13. There are 16 residues in the CDR3. Germline loops: CDR1 SQVTM, CDR2 ANQGSEA. CDR3 DNA: TGCAGCGCTTGGGGACAGGGGGCATGGTCGGGCACTGAAGCTTTCTTT. Translating it yields CSAWGQGAWSGTEAFF.

The V gene is TRBV28, the J gene TRBJ1-5; 8 bases line up with TRBD1. Trimming cost V 8 bases and J 4 bases; bases outside gene matches: 10. CDR1 and CDR2 from the germline V gene are MDHEN and SYDVKM. This CDR3 has 15 residues. CDR3: CASSLRGQENQPQHF. CDR3 DNA: TGTGCCAGCTCATTGAGGGGACAGGAGAATCAGCCCCAGCATTTT.

The chain joins TRBV7-8 to TRBJ1-1, with 10 bases matching TRBD1. There are 16 residues in the CDR3. Germline V CDR1 and CDR2: SGHVS, FQNEAQ. With 5 bases clipped from V and 1 base from J, the junction kept 7 bases outside the gene matches. CDR3 in DNA: TGTGCCAGCAGCGGAGGGACAGGGGAGGAGAACACTGAAGCTTTCTTT. Protein product: CASSGGTGEENTEAFF.

The V and J genes are TRBV28 and TRBJ1-1; TRBD1 agrees at 9 bases. CDR1 and CDR2 (germline): MDHEN, SYDVKM. The CDR3 totals 17 residues. J was trimmed by 5 bases and V by 3 bases; bases with no gene match: 13. The CDR3 sequence: CASSFLRTGVILTEAFF. The CDR3 DNA follows: TGTGCCAGCAGTTTCTTGCGGACAGGGGTCATCCTAACTGAAGCTTTCTTT. The complete variable domain, with remaining parts taken from reference TRBV28 and TRBJ1-1, reads DVKVTQSSRYLVKRTGEKVFLECVQDMDHENMFWYRQDPGLGLRLIYFSYDVKMKEKGDIPEGYSVSREKKERFSLILESASTNQTSMYLCASSFLRTGVILTEAFFGQGTRLTVV.

The chain has TRBV28 and TRBJ2-7; the D is unclear. Trimming removed 10 bases from V and 1 base from J, with 11 bases in between. Germline V lookup: CDR1 MDHEN, CDR2 SYDVKM. The CDR3 covers 12 residues. Written as DNA, the CDR3 is TGTGCCATTTCTCGGTCTTCCTACGAGCAGTACTTC. It specifies CAISRSSYEQYF.

The V and J genes are TRBV3-1 (or the pseudogene TRBV3-2) and TRBJ2-2; 10 bases are a match to TRBD1. CDR1 is LGHDT and CDR2 is YNNKEL in the germline V gene (reference sequence). Unmatched junction bases numbered 7, after V lost 5 bases and J lost 4 bases. CDR3 length: 16 residues. For the CDR3, the DNA is TGTGCCAGCAGCTTGAGACAGGGGGCGAGCACCGGGGAGCTGTTTTTT. It encodes CASSLRQGASTGELFF.

This chain connects TRBV5-4 to TRBJ2-1, with 8 positions matching TRBD2. Germline V gene data show CDR1 as SGHNT and CDR2 as YYREEE (reference sequence). The CDR3 is made up of 15 amino acids. J gave up 8 bases and V 4 bases, and 11 bases lay outside the gene matches. The CDR3 sequence is CASSPQRAGEDEQFF. In nucleotides, the CDR3 is TGTGCCAGCAGCCCTCAACGAGCGGGAGAGGATGAGCAGTTCTTC. The entire variable domain, with the rest obtained from reference TRBV5-4 and TRBJ2-1, is as follows: ETGVTQSPTHLIKTRGQQVTLRCSSQSGHNTVSWYQQALGQGPQFIFQYYREEENGRGNFPPRFSGLQFPNYSSELNVNALELDDSALYLCASSPQRAGEDEQFFGPGTRLTVL.

The chain combines TRBV10-3 with TRBJ2-3, with a weak D call TRBD2 (6 bases). This CDR3 spans 15 amino acids. Looked up from germline, CDR1 is ENHRY and CDR2 is SYGVKD. V lost 0 bases to trimming and J lost 1 base, with 8 bases between them. DNA of the CDR3: TGTGCCATCAGTGAGTCGGGCGGGGGCACAGATACGCAGTATTTT. Translating gives CAISESGGGTDTQYF.